Detailed here is one T cell receptor beta chain. Its antigen is unknown. No base quality information exists; no much larger clone differs at one position. This sample is part of a study of CD8 T cell repertoires and HIV-1 epitope variants (dated by TCRdb to 2018 to 2020). At the level of the whole study: In separate culture wells, T cells were stimulated with each of twenty-five peptides that represented autologous and known Gag and Nef epitope variants. Control conditions included a CMV, EBV and flu peptide pool, the Ebola AY9 epitope as negative control, and a no-peptide well. The epitopes tested were three Gag epitope families plus Nef HW9 and YT9. T cells were enriched with the EasySep Human T Cell Enrichment Kit and co-cultured with equal numbers of autologous T cell-negative cells as antigen-presenting cells. Cultures ran for about 9 days in IMDM with gentamicin, with half-media changes on days 3 and 7 adding IL-2, IL-7 and IL-15. An aliquot of 1M T cells was saved as an uncultured baseline condition, separate from the 75 to 95 T cell cultures. Running each culture condition in triplicate, except for one peptide done in duplicate, gave a total of around 90 T cell cultures.

Overall results and qualifications from the work: About 5 clonotypes recognized the Nef KF9 family and one the HW9 family, with no responses to the TAALDMSHF plasma variant. Under ten antigen-specific TCR beta clonotypes were identified, and 6 or 7 of them appeared cross-reactive for autologous or known escape epitope variants. The assay identified only TCR beta chains and indicated proliferation to antigen, not T cell function or cytokine profile.

Taken from the germline V gene (reference sequence), the CDR1 and CDR2 loops are SEHNR and FQNEAQ. V is shortened by 5 bases, J by 2 bases, and the region joining them spans 18 bases. The CDR3 runs 16 residues from the cysteine to the phenylalanine. Left in the record is the CDR3 DNA by itself, 48 bases read in frame from the first base. The EasySep Human CD8+ T Cell Enrichment Kit was used on day 10 to isolate CD8+ T cells from every culture. The immunoSEQ platform was used to sequence TCR beta CDR3 regions at survey depth. The QIAamp DNA micro kit was used to extract genomic DNA from every cultured and uncultured CD8+ T cell population. In the authors' own workflow: Samples with fewer than 5,000 productive reads were excluded, which removed about 6% of the roughly 75 HIV peptide-stimulated cultures. Sequences were trimmed to CDR3 by a MANAFEST web app, and nonproductive sequences, CDR3s under 5 amino acids, and sequences not starting with C or ending with F/W were removed. Clonotypes were classified as antigen-specific only if expansion was observed in at least 2 of 3 replicates versus the no-peptide control at FDR 0.01, only within one epitope family. A specific clonotype also had to show a frequency at least fivefold higher than in wells stimulated with peptides from other epitope families. TCRdb carries this immuneACCESS record with in-frame sequences only. Its versions omit some clonotypes, under half of them owing to an unresolved V gene in the studies checked, with the rest unexplained. V, J and clone size are taken as reported in that table, and D and trimming were inferred from the DNA itself. The sample table contains about 2,800 clones; only one count was recorded for roughly 66% of them. The ten largest clones take up approximately 40% of the sample.

The chain is made from TRBV7-9 and TRBJ1-1; the D gene is possibly TRBD1, with 6 bases matching. The sample was cultured CD8+ T cells derived from PBMCs. The source of this sequence is a male donor with HIV. The nucleotide sequence reads as follows: TGTGCCAGCAGCGCCACGGCAGGGACAAAAAACACTGAAGCTTTCTTT. This sequence encodes CASSATAGTKNTEAFF.